This T cell receptor beta chain appears in the sequencing data of a study of regulatory T cells in long-lasting Graves disease. The time point here: newly diagnosed GD, antithyroid drugs for less than 3 months. RNA extracted from PBMCs served as the sequencing template. This clonotype was seen many times. V was pared by 1 base and J by 3 bases, with 14 bases between. The length of the CDR3 is 16 residues. Arm-PCR of CDR3 regions and iRepertoire HTBI primers were the basis on which TCR beta libraries were built. TCRdb reanalysed the multiplex PCR reads using MiXCR and keeps one entry per CDR3 protein. Here the sample spans hundreds of thousands of distinct CDR3 sequences, 16% being singletons. The sample was also linked to a second study, of T cells in Graves' hyperthyroidism and ophthalmopathy. That source reports: Graves' hyperthyroidism was deemed stable given no ophthalmopathy progression within 18 months. The HTBI primer set served for first-round RT-PCR of the TCR CDR3.

Sequences were derived from peripheral blood mononuclear cells (PBMCs), sampled at new diagnosis, from a patient treated with antithyroid drugs. The chain employs TRBV12-3 or TRBV12-4 and TRBJ2-3; D possibly corresponds to TRBD1 (6 bases). The TCR was taken from a woman aged 35-60 years with Graves disease. As DNA, the CDR3 is TGTGCCAGCAGTTTAGGGGGCCTAACAGGGACAGATACGCAGTATTTT. Protein sequence: CASSLGGLTGTDTQYF.